One sample yielded the 5 T cell receptor beta chains listed below, sequenced in a study of blood T cell repertoires in COVID-19. Method: immunoSEQ multiplex PCR; TCRdb's copy keeps in-frame clones and lacks some. The repertoire has about 370,000 clones, 85% to 90% of them found once; the top ten carry more than 0.8%. Sequencing used PBMCs or T cells enriched from blood (not recorded which). These receptors were collected from a man aged 18 to 29 who had recovered from COVID-19.

CDR3 sequence reads: CASSVGRPGQGGNTEAFF. CDR3 coding DNA: TGTGCCAGCAGCGTAGGACGACCGGGACAGGGCGGAAACACTGAAGCTTTCTTT. This chain uses TRBV9 with TRBJ1-1; 9 bases are shared with TRBD1. Germline CDR1 reads SGDLS; CDR2 reads YYNGEE. The CDR3 totals 18 residues. V was clipped by 0 bases and J by 2 bases; unmatched bases: 11.

The gene calls are TRBV5-1 and TRBJ2-3; 11 bases fit TRBD1. Trimming at V came to 2 bases and at J to 3 bases, leaving 5 bases not matched to a gene. CDR3 length: 16 amino acids. Germline CDR1 is SGHRS and CDR2 is YFSETQ. As DNA, the CDR3 is TGCGCCAGCAGCTTCGGACAGGGGGCTAGGACAGATACGCAGTATTTT. This translates into CASSFGQGARTDTQYF.

This chain links TRBV6-1 with TRBJ1-6; D is ambiguous. This CDR3 contains 16 residues. V lost 2 bases and J 0 bases, leaving 8 bases between the germline ends. Germline lookup yields CDR1 MNHNS and CDR2 SASEGT. This chain's CDR3 is CASSEWWSSYNSPLHF. The CDR3 DNA sequence: TGTGCCAGCAGTGAATGGTGGAGCTCCTATAATTCACCCCTCCACTTT.

The rearrangement links TRBV15 to TRBJ1-1, with 9 bases matching TRBD1. In germline, CDR1 is LNHNV, CDR2 YYDKDF (reference sequence). V shed 1 base, J shed 0 bases, and the junction held 6 bases outside the gene matches. The CDR3 has 17 amino acids. The CDR3 sequence: CATSRGLRQGVNTEAFF. CDR3 in DNA: TGTGCCACCAGCAGAGGCTTACGACAGGGGGTGAACACTGAAGCTTTCTTT.

This clone was observed a handful of times. V usage is TRBV4-1 and J usage is TRBJ1-5; 9 nucleotides agree with TRBD1. The CDR3 totals 15 residues. Germline values: CDR1 MGHRA, CDR2 YSYEKL. The junction had 5 bases not matched to a gene; V was cut back by 1 base and J by 7 bases. The CDR3 protein is CASSQVTGGRQPQHF. For the CDR3, the DNA is TGCGCCAGCAGCCAAGTCACAGGGGGCAGGCAGCCCCAGCATTTT.